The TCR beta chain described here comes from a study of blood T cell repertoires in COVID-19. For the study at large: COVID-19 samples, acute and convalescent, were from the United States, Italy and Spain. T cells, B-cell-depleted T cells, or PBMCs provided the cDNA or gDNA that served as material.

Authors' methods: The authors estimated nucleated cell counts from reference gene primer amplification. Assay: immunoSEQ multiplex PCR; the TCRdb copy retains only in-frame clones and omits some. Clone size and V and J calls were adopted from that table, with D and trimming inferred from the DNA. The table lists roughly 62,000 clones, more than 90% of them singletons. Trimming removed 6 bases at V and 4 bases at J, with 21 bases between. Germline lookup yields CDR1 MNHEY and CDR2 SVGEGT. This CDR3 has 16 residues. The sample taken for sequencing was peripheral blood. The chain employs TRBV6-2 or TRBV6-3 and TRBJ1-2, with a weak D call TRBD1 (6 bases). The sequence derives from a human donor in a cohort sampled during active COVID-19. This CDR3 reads CASSPRGRAEGYGYTF. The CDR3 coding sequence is TGTGCCAGCAGCCCCAGGGGCAGGGCTGAGGGCTATGGCTACACCTTC.